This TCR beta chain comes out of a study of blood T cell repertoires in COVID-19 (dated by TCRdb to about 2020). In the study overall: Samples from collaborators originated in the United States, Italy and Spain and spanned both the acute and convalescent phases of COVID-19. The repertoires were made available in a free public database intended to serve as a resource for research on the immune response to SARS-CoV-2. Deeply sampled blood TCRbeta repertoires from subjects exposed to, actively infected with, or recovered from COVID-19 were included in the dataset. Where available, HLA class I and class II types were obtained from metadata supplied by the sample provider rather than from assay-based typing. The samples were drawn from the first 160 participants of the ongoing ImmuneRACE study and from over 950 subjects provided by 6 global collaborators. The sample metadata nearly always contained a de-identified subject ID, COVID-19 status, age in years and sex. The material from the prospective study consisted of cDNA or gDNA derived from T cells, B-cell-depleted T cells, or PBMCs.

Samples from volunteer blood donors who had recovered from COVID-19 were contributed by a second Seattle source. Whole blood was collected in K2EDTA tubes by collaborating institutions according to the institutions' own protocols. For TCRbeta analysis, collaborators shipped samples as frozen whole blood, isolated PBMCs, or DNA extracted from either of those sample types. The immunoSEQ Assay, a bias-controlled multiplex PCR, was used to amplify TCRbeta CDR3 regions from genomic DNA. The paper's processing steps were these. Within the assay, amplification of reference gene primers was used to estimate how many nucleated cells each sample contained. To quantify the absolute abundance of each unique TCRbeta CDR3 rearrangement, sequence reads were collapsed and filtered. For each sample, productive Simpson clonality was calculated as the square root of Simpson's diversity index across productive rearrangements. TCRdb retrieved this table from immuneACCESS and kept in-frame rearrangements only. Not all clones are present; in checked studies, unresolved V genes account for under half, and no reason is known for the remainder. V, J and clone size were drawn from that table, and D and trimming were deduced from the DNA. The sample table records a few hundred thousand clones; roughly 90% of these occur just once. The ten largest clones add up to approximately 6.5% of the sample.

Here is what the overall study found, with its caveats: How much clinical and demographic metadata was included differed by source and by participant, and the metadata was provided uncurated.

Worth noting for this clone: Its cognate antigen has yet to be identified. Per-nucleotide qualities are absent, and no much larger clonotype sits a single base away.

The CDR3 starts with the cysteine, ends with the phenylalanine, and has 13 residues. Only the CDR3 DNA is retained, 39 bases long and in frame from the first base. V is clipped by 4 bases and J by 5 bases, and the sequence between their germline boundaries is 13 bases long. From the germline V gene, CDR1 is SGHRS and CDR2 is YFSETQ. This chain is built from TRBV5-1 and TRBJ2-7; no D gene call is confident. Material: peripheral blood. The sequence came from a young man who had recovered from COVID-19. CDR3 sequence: CASSPRGFDEQYF. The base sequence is TGCGCCAGCAGCCCACGAGGCTTCGACGAGCAGTACTTC. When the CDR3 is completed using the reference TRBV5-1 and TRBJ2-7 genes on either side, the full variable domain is KAGVTQTPRYLIKTRGQQVTLSCSPISGHRSVSWYQQTPGQGLQFLFEYFSETQRNKGNFPGRFSGRQFSNSRSEMNVSTLELGDSALYLCASSPRGFDEQYFGPGTRLTVT.